The 10 T cell receptor beta chains below all came from one sample that was sequenced in a study of OX40 agonist ivuxolimab in advanced cancers. Using immunoSEQ multiplex PCR, the repertoire was profiled, and TCRdb retains in-frame clones only, with some absent. The table records 90,000 or so clones, 91% of them present only once. The sequenced sample was CD4+ or CD8+ T cells sorted from blood, obtained in a trial of the OX40 agonist ivuxolimab. These receptors all come from an adult with an advanced solid tumor such as melanoma, head and neck, liver or kidney cancer.

V and J are TRBV28 and TRBJ2-3; D may be TRBD1 (5 bases). Germline V gene data show CDR1 as MDHEN and CDR2 as SYDVKM. V lost 6 bases, J lost 0 bases, and 10 bases lay in between. This CDR3 is built from 14 residues. The CDR3 DNA follows: TGTGCCAGCAGATCAGGGATAAGCACAGATACGCAGTATTTT. It codes for CASRSGISTDTQYF.

The V gene is TRBV6-5, the J gene TRBJ2-7; TRBD1 agrees at 8 bases. CDR1 and CDR2 (germline): MNHEY, SVGAGI. This CDR3 is 15 amino acids long. The junction had 7 bases not matched to a gene; V was cut back by 0 bases and J by 6 bases. CDR3 bases: TGTGCCAGCAGTTACTCAGGGACAGGTCTTTTCGAGCAGTACTTC. This sequence encodes CASSYSGTGLFEQYF.

The chain carries TRBV4-3 and TRBJ1-4, with a possible D match to TRBD1 (6 bases). Germline CDR1 and CDR2: LGHNA and YSLEER. The germline V and J ends were trimmed by 0 bases and 8 bases, with 19 bases remaining between them. The CDR3 is 17 residues long. CDR3 sequence: CASSQDPAVRGREKLFF. For the CDR3, the DNA is TGCGCCAGCAGCCAAGATCCGGCGGTTAGGGGGAGGGAAAAACTGTTTTTT.

V usage is TRBV6-5 and J usage is TRBJ2-7, with D uncertain. Germline lookup yields CDR1 MNHEY and CDR2 SVGAGI. The CDR3 runs 13 residues. Trimming cost V 0 bases and J 2 bases, with 5 bases left between them. The chain's CDR3 is CASSYSWPYEQYF. The CDR3 DNA reads as TGTGCCAGCAGTTACTCGTGGCCCTACGAGCAGTACTTC.

V gene TRBV6-5 combines with J gene TRBJ1-3, with D possibly being TRBD1 (5 bases). The germline V gene encodes CDR1 MNHEY and CDR2 SVGAGI. The CDR3 loop spans 14 amino acids. The ends were cut back, 2 bases at V and 8 bases at J, with 13 bases in the middle. CDR3 nucleotide sequence: TGTGCCAGCAGTTACGGCCAGGGCGGGGACACCATATATTTT. Translated, it gives CASSYGQGGDTIYF.

The chain combines TRBV10-2 with TRBJ1-4, with 7 bases lining up with TRBD1. Looked up from germline, CDR1 is WSHSY and CDR2 is SAAADI. This CDR3 has 16 amino acids. V gave up 4 bases and J gave up 0 bases; unmatched junction bases: 5. The CDR3 bases are TGCGCCAGCAGTGGGGCAGGGGGGGCAACTAATGAAAAACTGTTTTTT. Amino acid sequence: CASSGAGGATNEKLFF.

V and J are TRBV6-5 and TRBJ2-1; 8 bases match TRBD1. V shed 4 bases, J shed 7 bases, and the junction held 3 bases outside the gene matches. This CDR3 is 13 amino acids long. Germline V lookup: CDR1 MNHEY, CDR2 SVGAGI. Written as DNA, the CDR3 is TGTGCCAGCAGTTTGACAGGGGTGAATGAGCAGTTCTTC. It specifies CASSLTGVNEQFF.

The CDR3 is CASSHQWSSTDTQYF. The CDR3 coding sequence is TGCGCCAGCAGCCATCAGTGGTCTAGCACAGATACGCAGTATTTT. The chain joins TRBV4-1 to TRBJ2-3; no clear D gene. V lost 3 bases, J lost 0 bases, and 10 bases lay in between. Per germline, CDR1 MGHRA and CDR2 YSYEKL. The CDR3 sequence is 15 residues long.

The gene calls are TRBV16 and TRBJ2-1; 9 nucleotides line up with TRBD2. CDR1 is KGHSY and CDR2 is FQNENV in the germline V gene. Trimming removed 0 bases from V and 4 bases from J; junction bases left unmatched: 7. The CDR3 extends over 17 amino acids. CDR3 nucleotide sequence: TGTGCCAGCAGCCAATCATCAGGACTAGCGATGTACAATGAGCAGTTCTTC. Residues: CASSQSSGLAMYNEQFF. Full variable domain (outside the CDR3, taken from reference TRBV16 and TRBJ2-1): GEEVAQTPKHLVRGEGQKAKLYCAPIKGHSYVFWYQQVLKNEFKFLISFQNENVFDETGMPKERFSAKCLPNSPCSLEIQATKLEDSAVYFCASSQSSGLAMYNEQFFGPGTRLTVL.

V gene TRBV5-6 combines with J gene TRBJ2-1, with D perhaps matching TRBD1 (6 bases). Germline assignment: CDR1 SGHDT and CDR2 YYEEEE. Trimming pared 4 bases from V and 5 bases from J, leaving 16 bases between. CDR3 length equals 15 residues. CDR3 in DNA: TGTGCCAGCAGCGGCAATAGGCGACAGGACAATGAGCAGTTCTTC. This codes for CASSGNRRQDNEQFF.